The 8 T cell receptor beta chains presented below share a single source sample, sequenced in a study of cytomegalovirus exposure and HLA in healthy donors. This PCR relied on a set of 60 Vbeta primers and 13 Jbeta primers. The table came from immunoSEQ multiplex PCR; TCRdb's copy has only in-frame clones and leaves some out. The data hold 180,000 or so clones, with 70% to 90% observed a single time. The sequencing input was PBMCs. The receptors come from a man in his late teens or twenties in good health and CMV-seropositive.

This sequence joins TRBV29-1 and TRBJ2-7, with D perhaps TRBD2 (7 bases). The CDR3 is made up of 12 amino acids. Trimming removed 6 bases from V and 3 bases from J, with 12 bases in between. The germline V gene has CDR1 SQVTM and CDR2 ANQGSEA. The CDR3 nucleotides read TGCAGCGTCAAGGGGGGGGGCTACGAGCAGTACTTC. Translated: CSVKGGGYEQYF.

V and J are TRBV9 and TRBJ2-2, with D perhaps matching TRBD1 (6 bases). Per the germline V gene, CDR1 is SGDLS and CDR2 is YYNGEE. Trimming cost V 0 bases and J 8 bases, with 17 bases left between them. The CDR3 loop spans 16 amino acids. The CDR3 spells CASSVEQGQLWGELFF. The DNA for the CDR3 is TGTGCCAGCAGCGTAGAACAGGGCCAATTGTGGGGGGAGCTGTTTTTT.

The CDR3 is CASSKTVAGGLVETQYF. CDR3 bases: TGTGCCAGCAGTAAGACGGTAGCGGGGGGCTTAGTAGAGACCCAGTACTTC. The gene calls are TRBV7-7 and TRBJ2-5; 10 positions match TRBD2. The CDR3 sequence is 17 residues long. Germline V gene data show CDR1 as SSHAT and CDR2 as FNYEAQ (reference sequence). J was trimmed by 4 bases and V by 6 bases; bases with no gene match: 14.

The V gene is TRBV18, the J gene TRBJ2-5; TRBD1 might be the D (5 bases). Germline V CDR1 and CDR2: KGHSH, LQKENI. V was trimmed by 5 bases and J by 2 bases, leaving 6 bases between them. The CDR3 is made up of 12 amino acids. CDR3 region: CASSDRQETQYF. The CDR3 coding sequence is TGTGCCAGCTCAGACAGACAAGAGACCCAGTACTTC.

The chain recombines TRBV27 with TRBJ1-2, with TRBD1 identical over 12 bases. Germline CDR1 reads MNHEY; CDR2 reads SMNVEV (reference sequence). This CDR3 contains 16 residues. V lost 2 bases to trimming and J lost 8 bases; unmatched junction nucleotides: 9. CDR3 region: CASSLIGTGGLGGYTF. In nucleotides, the CDR3 is TGTGCCAGCAGTTTAATTGGGACAGGGGGCCTCGGAGGCTACACCTTC.

This chain joins TRBV2 and TRBJ2-5, with 7 nucleotides matching TRBD2. The CDR3 is 13 amino acids. The J segment lost 2 bases and the V segment lost 8 bases, leaving 5 bases of the junction unmatched. Per the germline V gene, CDR1 is SNHLY and CDR2 is FYNNEI. The CDR3 is CASCTSVQETQYF. The CDR3 DNA follows: TGTGCCAGCTGTACTAGCGTTCAAGAGACCCAGTACTTC.

The chain is built from TRBV5-4 and TRBJ1-6, with TRBD1 matching 9 bases. With V trimmed by 5 bases and J by 7 bases, 4 bases remained unmatched. Germline assignment: CDR1 SGHNT and CDR2 YYREEE (reference sequence). The CDR3 spans 14 residues. Written as DNA, the CDR3 is TGTGCCAGCAGGGGGACAGGGCCCAATTCACCCCTCCACTTT. Amino acid sequence: CASRGTGPNSPLHF.

Concerning this clone: At the DNA level, this CDR3 is encoded by other sequences in the same sample as well. The chain uses TRBV5-1 and TRBJ2-5; D gene ambiguous. V shed 0 bases and J shed 2 bases, with 5 bases lying between them. The CDR3 is 13 amino acids. Germline V CDR1 and CDR2: SGHRS, YFSETQ. The CDR3: CASSLGVQETQYF. The CDR3 coding sequence is TGCGCCAGCAGCTTGGGTGTACAAGAGACCCAGTACTTC.